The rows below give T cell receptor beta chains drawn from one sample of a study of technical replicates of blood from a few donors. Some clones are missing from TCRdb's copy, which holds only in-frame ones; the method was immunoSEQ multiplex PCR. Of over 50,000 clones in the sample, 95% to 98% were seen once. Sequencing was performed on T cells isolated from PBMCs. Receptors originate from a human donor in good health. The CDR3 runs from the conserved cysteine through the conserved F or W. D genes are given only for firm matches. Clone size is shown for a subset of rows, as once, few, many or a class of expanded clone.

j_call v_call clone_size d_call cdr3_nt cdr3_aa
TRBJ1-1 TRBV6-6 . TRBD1 TGTGCCAGCAGTCCAACCCCGGACAGGGACACTGAAGCTTTCTTT CASSPTPDRDTEAFF
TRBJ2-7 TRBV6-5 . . TGTGCCAGCAGTTACGAAGGGGATCACTCCTACGAGCAGTACTTC CASSYEGDHSYEQYF
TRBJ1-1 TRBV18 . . TGTGCCAGCTCACCAGGGGAGGGCCTGAACACTGAAGCTTTCTTT CASSPGEGLNTEAFF
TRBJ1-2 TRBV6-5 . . TGTGCCAGCAGTTACTCCGCAGGGAACTATGGCTACACCTTC CASSYSAGNYGYTF
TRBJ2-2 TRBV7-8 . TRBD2 TGTGCCAGCAGCCCAGTGGTCGGGAGGGCCAAGAATACCGGGGAGCTGTTTTTT CASSPVVGRAKNTGELFF
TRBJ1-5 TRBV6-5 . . TGTGCCAGCAGTTATCGAGGGACTGATAATCAGCCCCAGCATTTT CASSYRGTDNQPQHF
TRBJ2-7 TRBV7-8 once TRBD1 TGTGCCAGCAGCAATCCCGGGACAGGGAAGCCCGAGCAGTACTTC CASSNPGTGKPEQYF
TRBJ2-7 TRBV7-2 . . TGTGCCAGCAGCTTAGATACCAGCGCCTCCTACGAGCAGTACTTC CASSLDTSASYEQYF
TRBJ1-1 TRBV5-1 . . TGCGCCAGCAGCTTGGTTGCCAGGGTCACTGAAGCTTTCTTT CASSLVARVTEAFF
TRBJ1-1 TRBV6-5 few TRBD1 TGTGCCAGCAGCCCGGACAGGTCTGAAGCTTTCTTT CASSPDRSEAFF
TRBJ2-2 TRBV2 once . TGTGCCAGCAACAGAAACACCGGGGAGCTGTTTTTT CASNRNTGELFF
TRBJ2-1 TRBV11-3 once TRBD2 TGTGCCAGCAGCTTCACCCTCCCCGCGGGGCGGGGGACCTACAATGAGCAGTTCTTC CASSFTLPAGRGTYNEQFF
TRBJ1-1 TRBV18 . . TGTGCCAGCTCACCGGGGGGTGACACTGAAGCTTTCTTT CASSPGGDTEAFF
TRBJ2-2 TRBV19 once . TGTGCCAGTAGTATCTCGGTTGGGGAGCTGTTTTTT CASSISVGELFF
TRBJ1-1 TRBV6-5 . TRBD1 TGTGCCAGCAGTTTTAGGACAGGTCCTAACACTGAAGCTTTCTTT CASSFRTGPNTEAFF
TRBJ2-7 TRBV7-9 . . TGTGCCAGCAGCATAACAAGACTTTATCTAGAGGACGAGCAGTACTTC CASSITRLYLEDEQYF
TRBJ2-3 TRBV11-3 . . TGTGCCAGCAGCTTAGTTAGGGGGATGGATACGCAGTATTTT CASSLVRGMDTQYF
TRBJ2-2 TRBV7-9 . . TGTGCCAGCAGCTTAGGGGCGCGGGGCACCGGGGAGCTGTTTTTT CASSLGARGTGELFF
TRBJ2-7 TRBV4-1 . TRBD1 TGCGCCAGCAGCCAAGCGGGGACAGGGGACTACGAGCAGTACTTC CASSQAGTGDYEQYF
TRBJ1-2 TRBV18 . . TGTGCCAGCTCACCAGGGGACAACAGATCGGGCTACACCTTC CASSPGDNRSGYTF
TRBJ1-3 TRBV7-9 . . TGTGCCAGCAGCTTTGGGGAGACTGGAAACACCATATATTTT CASSFGETGNTIYF
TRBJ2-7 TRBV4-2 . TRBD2 TGTGCCAGCAGCCACCTAGCGGGGGGCTACGGGGTCTCCTACGAGCAGTACTTC CASSHLAGGYGVSYEQYF
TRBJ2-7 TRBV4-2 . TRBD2 TGTGCCAGCAGCCCTTCCGGGACTAGCGGGGGCTACGAGCAGTACTTC CASSPSGTSGGYEQYF
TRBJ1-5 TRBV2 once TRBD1 TGTGCCAGCAGGGCCGGGACAGGTGGGAATCAGCCCCAGCATTTT CASRAGTGGNQPQHF
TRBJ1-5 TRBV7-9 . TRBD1 TGTGCCAGCAGTTTCGGACAGGCTCAGCCCCAGCATTTT CASSFGQAQPQHF
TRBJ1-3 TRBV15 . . TGTGCCACCAGCAGAGATCCGGGCTCTGGAAACACCATATATTTT CATSRDPGSGNTIYF
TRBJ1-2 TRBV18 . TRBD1 TGTGCCAGCTCACTAGGGACAGGGATTACGGACTATGGCTACACCTTC CASSLGTGITDYGYTF
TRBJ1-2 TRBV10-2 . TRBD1 TGCGCCAGCAGTGAGAGGGCGGGACAGAGCTATGGCTACACCTTC CASSERAGQSYGYTF
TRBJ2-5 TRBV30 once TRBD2 TGTGCCTGGAGTACACGCGGGGGGCTATGGGAGACCCAGTACTTC CAWSTRGGLWETQYF
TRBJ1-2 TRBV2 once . TGTGCCAGCACCTTGAAGCCGAGCGGCTACACCTTC CASTLKPSGYTF
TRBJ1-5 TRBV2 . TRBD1 TGTGCCAGCATTGGTGACAGGGGGGATCAGCCCCAGCATTTT CASIGDRGDQPQHF
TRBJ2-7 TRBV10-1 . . TGCGCCTCTTCGCCTAGCTCCTACGAGCAGTACTTC CASSPSSYEQYF
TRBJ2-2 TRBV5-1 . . TGCGCCAGCAGCTTACGGCAAGGGGTGGTCACCGGGGAGCTGTTTTTT CASSLRQGVVTGELFF
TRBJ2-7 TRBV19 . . TGTGCCAGTAGTAGCGATAGCTCCTACGAGCAGTACTTC CASSSDSSYEQYF
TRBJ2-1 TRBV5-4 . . TGTGCCAGCAGCTTATCTAATGAGCAGTTCTTC CASSLSNEQFF
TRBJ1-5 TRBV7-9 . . TGTGCCAGCAGCTTAGATCTGTGGCCCCAGCATTTT CASSLDLWPQHF
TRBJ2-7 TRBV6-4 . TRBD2 TGTGCCAGCAGAAAAAGCGGGAGGCCTCTCCTACTATCGTCCTACGAGCAGTACTTC CASRKSGRPLLLSSYEQYF
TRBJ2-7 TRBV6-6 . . TGTGCCAGCACCGCAATGAGGGACACTAACTACGAGCAGTACTTC CASTAMRDTNYEQYF
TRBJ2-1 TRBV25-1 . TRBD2 TGTGCCAGCAGGGGACTAGCGGGAGATCAGTTCTTC CASRGLAGDQFF
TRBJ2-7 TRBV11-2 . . TGTGCAACCGGGGAGGCCGGCGGATACGAGCAGTACTTC CATGEAGGYEQYF
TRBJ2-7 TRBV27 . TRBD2 TGTGCCAGCAGACCTACTGAGGGGACTAGCGGCATATACGAGCAGTACTTC CASRPTEGTSGIYEQYF
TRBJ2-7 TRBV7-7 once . TGTGCCAGCAGCTCCCCCCCAGAGCAGTACTTC CASSSPPEQYF